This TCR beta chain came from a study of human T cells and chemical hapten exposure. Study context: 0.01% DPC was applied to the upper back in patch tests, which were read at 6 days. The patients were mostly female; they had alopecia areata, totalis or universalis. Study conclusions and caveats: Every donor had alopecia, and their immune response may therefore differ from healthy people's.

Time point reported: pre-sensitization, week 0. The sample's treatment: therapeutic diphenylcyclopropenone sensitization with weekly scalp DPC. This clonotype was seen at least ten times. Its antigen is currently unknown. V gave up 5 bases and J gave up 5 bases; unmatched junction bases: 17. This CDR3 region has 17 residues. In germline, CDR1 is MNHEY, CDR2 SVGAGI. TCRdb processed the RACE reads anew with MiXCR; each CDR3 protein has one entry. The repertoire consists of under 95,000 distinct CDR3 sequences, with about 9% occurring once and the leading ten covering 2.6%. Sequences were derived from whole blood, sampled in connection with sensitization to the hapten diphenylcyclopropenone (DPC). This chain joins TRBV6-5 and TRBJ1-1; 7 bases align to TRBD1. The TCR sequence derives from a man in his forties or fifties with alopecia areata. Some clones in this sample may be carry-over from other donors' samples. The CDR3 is CASSPTEYRQGETEAFF. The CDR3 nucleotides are TGTGCCAGCAGTCCCACCGAATACCGACAGGGTGAGACTGAAGCTTTCTTT.